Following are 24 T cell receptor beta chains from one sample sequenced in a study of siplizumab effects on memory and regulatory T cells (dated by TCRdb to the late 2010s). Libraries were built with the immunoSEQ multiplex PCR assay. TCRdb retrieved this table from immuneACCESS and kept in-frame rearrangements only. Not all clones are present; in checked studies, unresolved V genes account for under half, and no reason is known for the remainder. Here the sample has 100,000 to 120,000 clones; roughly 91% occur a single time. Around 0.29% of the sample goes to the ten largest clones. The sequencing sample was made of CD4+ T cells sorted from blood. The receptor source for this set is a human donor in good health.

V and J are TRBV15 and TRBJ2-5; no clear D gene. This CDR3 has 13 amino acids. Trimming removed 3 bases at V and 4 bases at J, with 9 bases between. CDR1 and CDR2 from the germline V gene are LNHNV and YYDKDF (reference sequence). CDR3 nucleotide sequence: TGTGCCACCAGCAGTAGATATGCAGAGACCCAGTACTTC. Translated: CATSSRYAETQYF.

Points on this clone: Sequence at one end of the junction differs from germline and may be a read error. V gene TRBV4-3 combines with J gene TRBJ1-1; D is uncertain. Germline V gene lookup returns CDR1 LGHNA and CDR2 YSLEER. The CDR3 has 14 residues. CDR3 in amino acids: CASGQVDGDTEAFF. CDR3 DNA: TGCGCCAGCGGCCAAGTGGACGGAGACACTGAAGCTTTCTTT.

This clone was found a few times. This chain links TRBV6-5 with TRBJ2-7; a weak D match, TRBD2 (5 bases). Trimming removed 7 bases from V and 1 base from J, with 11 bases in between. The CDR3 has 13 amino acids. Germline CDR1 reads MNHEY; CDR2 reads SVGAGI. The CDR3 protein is CASKGARSYEQYF. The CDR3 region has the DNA TGTGCCAGCAAGGGAGCACGATCCTACGAGCAGTACTTC.

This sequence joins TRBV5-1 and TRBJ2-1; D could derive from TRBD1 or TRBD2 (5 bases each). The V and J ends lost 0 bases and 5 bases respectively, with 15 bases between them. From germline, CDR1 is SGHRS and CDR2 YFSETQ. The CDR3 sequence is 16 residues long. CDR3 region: CASSLAGRDGHNEQFF. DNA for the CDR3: TGCGCCAGCAGCTTGGCTGGCAGGGACGGGCACAATGAGCAGTTCTTC.

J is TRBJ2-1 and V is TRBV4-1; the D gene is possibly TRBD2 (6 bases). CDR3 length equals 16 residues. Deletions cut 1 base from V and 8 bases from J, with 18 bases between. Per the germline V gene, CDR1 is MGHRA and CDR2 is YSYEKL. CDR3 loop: CASSQAVGGTTDEQFF. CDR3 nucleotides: TGCGCCAGCAGCCAAGCGGTTGGCGGGACGACCGATGAGCAGTTCTTC.

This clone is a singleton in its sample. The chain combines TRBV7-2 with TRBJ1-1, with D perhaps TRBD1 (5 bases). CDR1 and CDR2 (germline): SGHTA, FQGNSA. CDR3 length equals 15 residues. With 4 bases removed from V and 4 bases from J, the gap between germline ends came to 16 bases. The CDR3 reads CASSSPGRAPTEAFF. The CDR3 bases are TGTGCCAGCAGCTCTCCGGGCAGGGCTCCCACTGAAGCTTTCTTT.

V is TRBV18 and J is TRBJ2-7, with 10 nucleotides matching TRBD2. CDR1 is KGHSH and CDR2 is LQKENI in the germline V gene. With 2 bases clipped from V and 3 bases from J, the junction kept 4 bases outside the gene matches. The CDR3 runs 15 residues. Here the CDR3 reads CASSPSLAGDYEQYF. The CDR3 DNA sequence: TGTGCCAGCTCACCATCCCTAGCGGGAGACTACGAGCAGTACTTC.

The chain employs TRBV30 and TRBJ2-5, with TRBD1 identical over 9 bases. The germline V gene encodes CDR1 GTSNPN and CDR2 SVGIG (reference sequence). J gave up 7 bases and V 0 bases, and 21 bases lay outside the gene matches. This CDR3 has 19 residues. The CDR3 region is CAWSVILDRGTIYRGTQYF. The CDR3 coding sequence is TGTGCCTGGAGTGTAATCCTGGACAGGGGAACTATCTACAGGGGGACCCAGTACTTC.

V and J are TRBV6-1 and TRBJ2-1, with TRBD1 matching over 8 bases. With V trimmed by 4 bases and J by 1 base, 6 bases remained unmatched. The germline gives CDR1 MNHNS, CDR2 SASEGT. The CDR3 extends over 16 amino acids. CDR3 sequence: CASSASTGGSYNEQFF. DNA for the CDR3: TGTGCCAGCAGTGCCAGTACAGGGGGTTCCTACAATGAGCAGTTCTTC.

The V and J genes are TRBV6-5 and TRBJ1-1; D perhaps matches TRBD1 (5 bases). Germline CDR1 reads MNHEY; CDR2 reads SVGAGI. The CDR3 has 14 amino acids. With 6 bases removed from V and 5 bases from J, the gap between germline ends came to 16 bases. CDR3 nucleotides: TGTGCCAGCAGCCGCGTGGGGGGTTATACTGAAGCTTTCTTT. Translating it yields CASSRVGGYTEAFF.

CDR3 nucleotide sequence: TGTGCCAGCAGCAATGCCCCATGGCAGTCTGGGGCCAACGTCCTGACTTTC. Amino acids: CASSNAPWQSGANVLTF. This rearrangement joins TRBV7-2 to TRBJ2-6; the D is unclear. The CDR3 covers 17 residues. Germline assignment: CDR1 SGHTA and CDR2 FQGNSA. Trimming left V 5 bases short and J 1 base short, with 15 bases between.

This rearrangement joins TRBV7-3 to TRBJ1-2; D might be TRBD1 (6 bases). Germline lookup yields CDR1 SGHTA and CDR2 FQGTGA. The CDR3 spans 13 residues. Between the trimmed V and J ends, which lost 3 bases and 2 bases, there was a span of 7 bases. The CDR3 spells CASSLGQNYGYTF. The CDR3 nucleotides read TGTGCCAGCAGCTTGGGACAAAACTATGGCTACACCTTC.

CDR3 in DNA: TGTGCCAGTAAGAGACTCGGGAGCGGCAAAAACATTCAGTACTTC. This gives the protein CASKRLGSGKNIQYF. The J gene is TRBJ2-4, the V gene TRBV19, with a weak D call TRBD2 (6 bases). The germline V and J ends were trimmed by 7 bases and 3 bases, with 16 bases remaining between them. The CDR3 length is 15 residues. Per germline, CDR1 LNHDA and CDR2 SQIVND (reference sequence).

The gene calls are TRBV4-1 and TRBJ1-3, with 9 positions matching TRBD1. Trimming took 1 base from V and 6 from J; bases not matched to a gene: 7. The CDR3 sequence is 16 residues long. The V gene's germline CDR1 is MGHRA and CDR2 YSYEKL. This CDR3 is CASSQGYDRGENTIYF. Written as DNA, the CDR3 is TGCGCCAGCAGCCAAGGCTACGACAGGGGGGAAAACACCATATATTTT.

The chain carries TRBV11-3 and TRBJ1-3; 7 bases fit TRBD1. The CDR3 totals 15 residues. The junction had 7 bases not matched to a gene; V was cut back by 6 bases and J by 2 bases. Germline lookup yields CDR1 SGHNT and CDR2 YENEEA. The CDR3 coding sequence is TGTGCCAGCAGGGAAGGGGGCGGAACTGGAAACACCATATATTTT. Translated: CASREGGGTGNTIYF.

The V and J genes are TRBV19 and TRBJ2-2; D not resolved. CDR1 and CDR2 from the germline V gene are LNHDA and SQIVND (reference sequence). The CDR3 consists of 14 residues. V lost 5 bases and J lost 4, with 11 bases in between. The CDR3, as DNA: TGTGCCAGTAGTTCAGGCGGATCCACCGGGGAGCTGTTTTTT. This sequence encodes CASSSGGSTGELFF.

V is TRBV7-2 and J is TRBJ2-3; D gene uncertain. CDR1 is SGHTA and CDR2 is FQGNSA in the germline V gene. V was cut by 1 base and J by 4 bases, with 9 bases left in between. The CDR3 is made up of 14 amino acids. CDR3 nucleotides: TGTGCCAGCAGCTTAGAGGGCGCGGCAGATACGCAGTATTTT. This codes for CASSLEGAADTQYF.

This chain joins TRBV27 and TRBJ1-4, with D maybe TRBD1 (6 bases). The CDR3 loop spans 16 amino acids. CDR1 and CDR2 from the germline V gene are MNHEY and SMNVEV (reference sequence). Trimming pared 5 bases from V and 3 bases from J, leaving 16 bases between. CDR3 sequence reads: CASSLGTGRANEKLFF. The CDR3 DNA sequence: TGTGCCAGCAGTCTAGGTACAGGGAGGGCTAATGAAAAACTGTTTTTT.

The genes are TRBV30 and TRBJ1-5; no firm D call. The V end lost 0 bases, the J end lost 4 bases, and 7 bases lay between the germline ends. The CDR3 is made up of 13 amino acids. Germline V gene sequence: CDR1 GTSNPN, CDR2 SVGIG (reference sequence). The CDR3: CAWSVPPNQPQHF. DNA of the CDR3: TGTGCCTGGAGTGTACCACCGAATCAGCCCCAGCATTTT. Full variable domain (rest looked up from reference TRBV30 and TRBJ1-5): SQTIHQWPATLVQPVGSPLSLECTVEGTSNPNLYWYRQAAGRGLQLLFYSVGIGQISSEVPQNLSASRPQDRQFILSSKKLLLSDSGFYLCAWSVPPNQPQHFGDGTRLSIL.

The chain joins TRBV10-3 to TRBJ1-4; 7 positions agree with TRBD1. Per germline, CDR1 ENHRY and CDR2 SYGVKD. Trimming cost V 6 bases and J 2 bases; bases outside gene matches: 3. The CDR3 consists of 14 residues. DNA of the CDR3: TGTGCCATCAGACCACAGGGGACTAATGAAAAACTGTTTTTT. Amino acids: CAIRPQGTNEKLFF.

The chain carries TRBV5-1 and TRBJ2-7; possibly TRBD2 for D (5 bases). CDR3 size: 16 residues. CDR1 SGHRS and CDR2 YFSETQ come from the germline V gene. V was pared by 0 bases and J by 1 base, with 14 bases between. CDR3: CASSLEGAAISYEQYF. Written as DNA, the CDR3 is TGCGCCAGCAGCTTGGAGGGAGCGGCGATTTCCTACGAGCAGTACTTC.

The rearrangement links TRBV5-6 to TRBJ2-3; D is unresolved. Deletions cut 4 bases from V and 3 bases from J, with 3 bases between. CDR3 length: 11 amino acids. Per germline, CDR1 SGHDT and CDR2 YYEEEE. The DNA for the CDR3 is TGTGCCAGCAGCAGGACAGATACGCAGTATTTT. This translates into CASSRTDTQYF.

CDR3 in DNA: TGTGCCAGCAGCCGGGATGGGGTGGATGGCTACACCTTC. Its translation is CASSRDGVDGYTF. This rearrangement joins TRBV7-8 to TRBJ1-2, with unresolved D. Germline V CDR1 and CDR2: SGHVS, FQNEAQ. Trimming took off 5 bases at V and 6 bases at J, with 13 bases between the two ends. CDR3 length equals 13 residues.

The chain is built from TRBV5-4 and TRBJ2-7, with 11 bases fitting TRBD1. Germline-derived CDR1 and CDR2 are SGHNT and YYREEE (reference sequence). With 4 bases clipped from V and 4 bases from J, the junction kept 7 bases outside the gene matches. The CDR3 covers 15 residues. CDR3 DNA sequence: TGTGCCAGCAGCACCGGACAGGGGGCTAGGTACGAGCAGTACTTC. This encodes CASSTGQGARYEQYF.